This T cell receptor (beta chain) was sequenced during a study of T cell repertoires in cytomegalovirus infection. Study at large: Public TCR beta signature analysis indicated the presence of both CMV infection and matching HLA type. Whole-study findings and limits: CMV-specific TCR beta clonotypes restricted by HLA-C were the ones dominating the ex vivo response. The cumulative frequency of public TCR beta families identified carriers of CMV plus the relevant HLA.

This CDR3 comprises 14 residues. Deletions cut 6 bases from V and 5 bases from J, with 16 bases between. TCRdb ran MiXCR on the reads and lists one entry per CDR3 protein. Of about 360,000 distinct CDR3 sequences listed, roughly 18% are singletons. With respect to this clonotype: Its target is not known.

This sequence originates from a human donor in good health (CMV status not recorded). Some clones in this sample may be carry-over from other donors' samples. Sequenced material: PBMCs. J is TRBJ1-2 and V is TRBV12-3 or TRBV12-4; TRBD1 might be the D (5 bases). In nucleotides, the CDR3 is TGTGCCAGCAGGAGGGACGGCGTGGGGTATGGCTACACCTTC. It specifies CASRRDGVGYGYTF.